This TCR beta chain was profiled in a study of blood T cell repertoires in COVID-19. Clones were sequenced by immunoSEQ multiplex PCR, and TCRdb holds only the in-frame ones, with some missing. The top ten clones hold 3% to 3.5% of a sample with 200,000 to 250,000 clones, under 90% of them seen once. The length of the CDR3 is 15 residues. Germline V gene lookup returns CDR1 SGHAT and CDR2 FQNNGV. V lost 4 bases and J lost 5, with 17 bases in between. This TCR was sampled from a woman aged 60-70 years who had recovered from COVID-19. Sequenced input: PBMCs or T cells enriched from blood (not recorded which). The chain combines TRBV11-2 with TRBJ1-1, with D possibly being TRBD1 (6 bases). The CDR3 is CASSSQGSFLTEAFF. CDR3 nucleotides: TGTGCCAGCAGCTCACAGGGTAGTTTTTTAACTGAAGCTTTCTTT.